The rows below give T cell receptor beta chains drawn from one sample of a study of T-cell reconstitution after alpha-beta-depleted transplantation in children. One entry per CDR3 protein results from TCRdb running MiXCR on the PCR reads. The sample yields 490,000 or so distinct CDR3 sequences, 10% seen once. Sequencing was performed on PBMCs, taken before TCRalphabeta/CD19-depleted stem cell transplant. The source of these receptors is a child younger than 10 with inherited bone marrow failure, due to receive a stem cell transplant. CDR3s include the opening cysteine and the closing phenylalanine or tryptophan. The order of the fields is V gene, clone size, D gene, J gene, CDR3 protein, CDR3 DNA. D genes are given only for firm matches. Not every row has a clone size; where given, it reads once, few, many or a size class.

TRBV27	few	TRBD1	TRBJ1-2	CASSPPGTGDIYGYTF	TGTGCCAGCAGTCCCCCCGGGACAGGGGACATCTATGGCTACACCTTC
TRBV11-2	.	TRBD2	TRBJ2-2	CASSLLTLAALNTRELFF	TGTGCCAGCAGCTTACTCACCCTAGCGGCCTTGAACACCAGGGAGCTGTTTTTT
TRBV20-1	many	TRBD1	TRBJ2-4	CSARGTGAFLAKNIQYF	TGCAGTGCTAGAGGGACAGGGGCCTTTCTAGCCAAAAACATTCAGTACTTC
TRBV6-5	many	.	TRBJ1-3	CASSYGKLGNTIYF	TGTGCCAGCAGTTACGGGAAACTTGGAAACACCATATATTTT
TRBV28	many	.	TRBJ2-7	CASSFRVYEQYF	TGTGCCAGCAGTTTTAGGGTCTACGAGCAGTACTTC
TRBV7-9	few	.	TRBJ1-2	CASSYAEGSYGYTF	TGTGCCAGCAGCTACGCGGAGGGGTCCTATGGCTACACCTTC
TRBV12-3/TRBV12-4	.	TRBD1	TRBJ2-3	CASNPKGSRTGTDTQYF	TGTGCCAGCAACCCCAAGGGGAGTAGGACAGGGACAGATACGCAGTATTTT
TRBV3-1	.	.	TRBJ2-2	CASSHWGGRSEDTGELFF	TGTGCCAGCAGCCATTGGGGGGGGCGGAGTGAGGACACCGGGGAGCTGTTTTTT
TRBV11-2	once	.	TRBJ2-1	CASSLESPYYNEKFF	TGTGCCAGCAGCTTAGAGAGCCCATACTACAATGAGAAGTTCTTC
TRBV20-1	many	.	TRBJ2-7	CSARERGPKYEQYF	TGCAGTGCTAGAGAAAGGGGTCCGAAATACGAGCAGTACTTC
TRBV15	.	.	TRBJ1-2	CATSRDGQLFYGYTF	TGTGCCACCAGCAGAGATGGCCAGTTATTCTATGGCTACACCTTC
TRBV14	many	TRBD1	TRBJ2-2	CASSLQHGHRGRGGELFF	TGTGCCAGCAGCCTACAACACGGCCACAGGGGGCGAGGCGGGGAGCTGTTTTTT
TRBV5-4	many	.	TRBJ2-5	CASSLGAETQYF	TGTGCCAGCAGCTTGGGTGCAGAGACCCAGTACTTC